The subject of this entry is one T cell receptor (beta chain). What it binds is not known. TCRdb's table, derived via immunoSEQ multiplex PCR, lists solely in-frame clones and lacks some. The data hold nearly 35,000 clones, with around 92% observed a single time. This specimen belongs to a study of OX40 agonist ivuxolimab in advanced cancers. In the study overall: Prior therapy, whether anti-PD-1, anti-PD-L1 or anti-CTLA-4, was allowed, and 30% to 40% had some. Of the patients, three showed partial responses, one with hepatocellular carcinoma and two with cutaneous melanoma.

Germline V lookup: CDR1 LGHNA, CDR2 YSLEER. V dropped 2 bases and J dropped 0 bases, with 12 bases sitting between them. The CDR3 extends over 16 amino acids. Notes on the study in general: By week 6 at 0.1 to 3.0 mg/kg, blood CD4+ and CD8+ T cells had expanded clonally.

This receptor was obtained from an adult with an advanced solid tumor such as melanoma, head and neck, liver or kidney cancer. Sequenced here: CD4+ or CD8+ T cells sorted from blood, sampled in a trial of the OX40 agonist ivuxolimab. This chain uses TRBV4-3 with TRBJ2-3; D perhaps matches TRBD2 (6 bases). The CDR3 DNA reads TGCGCCAGCAGCCAACGTCTGGGGACTAGCACAGATACGCAGTATTTT. Encoded protein: CASSQRLGTSTDTQYF.